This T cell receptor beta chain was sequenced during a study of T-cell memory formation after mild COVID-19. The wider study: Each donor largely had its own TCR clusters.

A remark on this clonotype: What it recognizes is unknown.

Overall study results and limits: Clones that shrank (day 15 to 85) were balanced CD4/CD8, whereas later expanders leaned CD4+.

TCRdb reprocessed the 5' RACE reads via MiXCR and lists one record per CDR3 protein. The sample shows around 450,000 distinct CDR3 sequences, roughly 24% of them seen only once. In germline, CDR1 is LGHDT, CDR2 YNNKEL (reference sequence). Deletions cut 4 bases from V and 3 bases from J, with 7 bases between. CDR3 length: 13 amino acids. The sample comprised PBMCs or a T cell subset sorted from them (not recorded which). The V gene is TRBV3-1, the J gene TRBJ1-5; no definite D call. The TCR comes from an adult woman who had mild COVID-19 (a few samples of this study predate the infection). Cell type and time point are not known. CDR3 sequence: CASSRQLNQPQHF. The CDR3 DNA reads TGTGCCAGCAGCCGCCAGCTCAATCAGCCCCAGCATTTT.